This entry describes one T cell receptor (beta chain). The data were taken from a study of blood T cell repertoires in COVID-19. About the study: The United States, Italy and Spain were the sources of the acute and convalescent COVID-19 samples. Sample material is recorded as cDNA or gDNA derived from T cells, B-cell-depleted T cells, or PBMCs.

The CDR3 runs to 16 residues. Trimming shortened V by 3 bases and J by 2 bases, and 14 bases separated the two germline ends. Germline loops: CDR1 MNHEY, CDR2 SMNVEV (reference sequence). Authors' processing steps: For nucleated cells, counts were estimated from reference gene primer amplification. Sequenced by immunoSEQ multiplex PCR; TCRdb stores in-frame clones only, minus some. V, J and clone size were drawn from that table, and D and trimming were deduced from the DNA. The table includes roughly 250,000 clones, approximately 86% detected once. This rearrangement joins TRBV27 to TRBJ1-5; D perhaps matches TRBD1 (5 bases). The sample was PBMCs or T cells enriched from blood (not recorded which). This receptor was identified in a woman aged 45-65 years who had recovered from COVID-19. CDR3 in amino acids: CASSFLGGLGNQPQHF. The DNA of the CDR3 is TGTGCCAGCAGTTTCCTCGGGGGGTTGGGCAATCAGCCCCAGCATTTT.